A single sample gave rise to the 29 T cell receptor beta chains below, sequenced in a study of OX40 agonist ivuxolimab in advanced cancers. The repertoire was sequenced with immunoSEQ multiplex PCR; TCRdb's copy has only in-frame clones and lacks some. The top ten clones hold 0.85% to 1% of a sample with about 72,000 clones, roughly nine tenths of them seen once. Sequenced material: CD4+ or CD8+ T cells sorted from blood, taken in a trial of the OX40 agonist ivuxolimab. These receptors were taken from an adult with an advanced solid tumor such as melanoma, head and neck, liver or kidney cancer.

This sequence joins TRBV28 and TRBJ1-4; a weak D match, TRBD1 (5 bases). Trimming took 6 bases from V and 8 from J, leaving 16 bases between them. In germline, CDR1 is MDHEN, CDR2 SYDVKM. CDR3 length: 14 residues. The DNA of the CDR3 is TGTGCCAGCAGCATAGGGGTGATTGGAGAAAAACTGTTTTTT. This sequence encodes CASSIGVIGEKLFF.

Points on this clone: This specimen includes other DNA sequences encoding the same CDR3. The chain is built from TRBV10-3 and TRBJ2-7; D remains ambiguous. Germline V lookup: CDR1 ENHRY, CDR2 SYGVKD. This CDR3 region has 11 residues. The V end lost 0 bases, the J end lost 7 bases, and 4 bases lay between the germline ends. This CDR3 is CAISESREQYF. CDR3 sequence (DNA): TGTGCCATCAGTGAGTCAAGGGAGCAGTACTTC.

This rearrangement joins TRBV10-2 to TRBJ2-2, with D unclear. Germline CDR1 and CDR2: WSHSY and SAAADI. The CDR3 contains 15 residues. V was pared by 6 bases and J by 0 bases, with 11 bases between. The CDR3 sequence: CASSGPGSNTGELFF. The CDR3 DNA follows: TGCGCCAGCAGCGGGCCCGGGTCGAACACCGGGGAGCTGTTTTTT.

V gene TRBV11-3 combines with J gene TRBJ2-6; D uncertain. V shed 4 bases and J shed 4 bases, with 11 bases lying between them. This CDR3 region has 15 residues. Per the germline V gene, CDR1 is SGHNT and CDR2 is YENEEA. The CDR3: CASSSLGIGANVLTF. CDR3 in DNA: TGTGCCAGCAGCTCACTGGGGATCGGGGCCAACGTCCTGACTTTC.

This clone was detected once. V and J are TRBV19 and TRBJ1-5; TRBD1 might be the D (5 bases). V was cut by 3 bases and J by 1 base, with 13 bases left in between. The CDR3 consists of 16 residues. Germline V gene lookup returns CDR1 LNHDA and CDR2 SQIVND (reference sequence). The CDR3 coding sequence is TGTGCCAGTAGTATCCAAGGAGGGGTGAGCAATCAGCCCCAGCATTTT. Translation gives CASSIQGGVSNQPQHF.

This chain links TRBV6-5 with TRBJ2-5, with D possibly TRBD2 on 6 matching bases. CDR1 and CDR2 from the germline V gene are MNHEY and SVGAGI. This CDR3 is 14 amino acids long. Trimming left V 3 bases short and J 7 bases short, with 15 bases between. The DNA for the CDR3 is TGTGCCAGCAGTTATGCGGAGGGGATTGTGACCCAGTACTTC. Its protein is CASSYAEGIVTQYF.

The chain joins TRBV6-6 to TRBJ1-2; TRBD1 matches 8 bases. Trimming at V came to 5 bases and at J to 6 bases, leaving 5 bases not matched to a gene. The CDR3 runs 13 residues. Per germline, CDR1 MNHNY and CDR2 SVGAGI (reference sequence). The CDR3: CASSKIQGDGYTF. The CDR3, as DNA: TGTGCCAGCAGTAAGATACAGGGGGATGGCTACACCTTC.

CDR3 sequence: CATSRVGAGAGELFF. The CDR3 DNA reads TGTGCCACCAGCAGAGTTGGGGCGGGTGCCGGGGAGCTGTTTTTT. This chain joins TRBV15 and TRBJ2-2; possibly TRBD1 or TRBD2 for D (5 bases each). V was pared by 1 base and J by 6 bases, with 12 bases between. This CDR3 comprises 15 residues. Germline values: CDR1 LNHNV, CDR2 YYDKDF (reference sequence).

The chain has TRBV27 and TRBJ2-7; D is possibly TRBD1 (6 bases). Germline CDR1 MNHEY, CDR2 SMNVEV (reference sequence). Trimming shortened V by 6 bases and J by 5 bases, and 17 bases separated the two germline ends. This CDR3 has 14 amino acids. Here the CDR3 DNA reads TGTGCCAGCAGAAGTGGGGACACGAAAAACGAGCAGTACTTC. This gives the protein CASRSGDTKNEQYF.

The CDR3 coding sequence is TGTGCCAGCAGCCCCGGACAGGGATACAATGAGCAGTTCTTC. Its translation: CASSPGQGYNEQFF. V is TRBV14 and J is TRBJ2-1; 8 bases are shared with TRBD1. Germline V gene sequence: CDR1 SGHDN, CDR2 FVKESK. The V segment lost 4 bases and the J segment 4 bases; nucleotides outside the gene matches: 3. The CDR3 length is 14 residues.

This clone showed up just a few times. The V gene is TRBV4-1, the J gene TRBJ1-1, with TRBD1 matching over 7 bases. Germline CDR1 reads MGHRA; CDR2 reads YSYEKL. V lost 0 bases and J lost 11; bases outside the gene matches: 9. The CDR3 totals 14 residues. The CDR3 DNA sequence: TGCGCCAGCAGCCAAGATCGGGTGACAGGGCGGGCTTTCTTT. Protein sequence: CASSQDRVTGRAFF.

V gene TRBV15 combines with J gene TRBJ2-5; the match to TRBD2 covers 12 bases. The V gene's germline CDR1 is LNHNV and CDR2 YYDKDF (reference sequence). The ends lost 5 bases at V and 1 base at J; junction bases unmatched: 5. The CDR3 has 16 amino acids. The DNA of the CDR3 is TGTGCCACCAGCGGAGGACTAGCGGGGCCCCAAGAGACCCAGTACTTC. Translation gives CATSGGLAGPQETQYF.

The chain is built from TRBV18 and TRBJ1-2; the match to TRBD1 covers 7 bases. J was trimmed by 3 bases and V by 4 bases; bases with no gene match: 8. The CDR3 contains 15 residues. CDR1 and CDR2 from the germline V gene are KGHSH and LQKENI. The CDR3 nucleotides read TGTGCCAGCTCACTCGACAGGGCAGGGGACTATGGCTACACCTTC. This sequence encodes CASSLDRAGDYGYTF.

This rearrangement joins TRBV11-2 to TRBJ1-1, with D possibly being TRBD1 (5 bases). V lost 2 bases and J 2 bases, leaving 6 bases between the germline ends. The CDR3 totals 13 residues. The V gene's germline CDR1 is SGHAT and CDR2 FQNNGV. The CDR3 DNA follows: TGTGCCAGCAGCTTACAGGGCAACACTGAAGCTTTCTTT. Its protein is CASSLQGNTEAFF.

V gene TRBV9 combines with J gene TRBJ2-3; D gene ambiguous. Germline V gives CDR1 SGDLS, CDR2 YYNGEE. The V end was cut by 0 bases, the J end by 2 bases, with 10 bases between. CDR3 length: 15 residues. CDR3 region: CASSVAAFLTDTQYF. As DNA, the CDR3 is TGTGCCAGCAGCGTAGCGGCCTTCCTCACAGATACGCAGTATTTT. Looking up the rest from reference TRBV9 and TRBJ2-3 gives the full variable domain: DSGVTQTPKHLITATGQRVTLRCSPRSGDLSVYWYQQSLDQGLQFLIQYYNGEERAKGNILERFSAQQFPDLHSELNLSSLELGDSALYFCASSVAAFLTDTQYFGPGTRLTVL.

Here the CDR3 reads CSARDMREAFF. The CDR3, as DNA: TGCAGTGCTAGAGATATGAGGGAGGCTTTCTTT. This rearrangement joins TRBV20-1 to TRBJ1-1; the D is unclear. CDR3 length: 11 amino acids. V lost 0 bases and J lost 11, with 10 bases in between. CDR1 is DFQATT and CDR2 is SNEGSKA in the germline V gene (reference sequence).

The chain is built from TRBV28 and TRBJ2-2; maybe TRBD2 (5 bases). Trimming removed 7 bases from V and 4 bases from J, with 16 bases in between. Germline V gene lookup returns CDR1 MDHEN and CDR2 SYDVKM. There are 15 residues in the CDR3. The CDR3, as DNA: TGTGCCAGCACCCGGGGTGGGGTGGGCACCGGGGAGCTGTTTTTT. Protein product: CASTRGGVGTGELFF.

The count of this clone is one. The chain recombines TRBV29-1 with TRBJ1-4; D is undetermined. Trimming cost V 0 bases and J 4 bases, with 6 bases left between them. The CDR3 is 13 amino acids. CDR1 SQVTM and CDR2 ANQGSEA come from the germline V gene. The CDR3 reads CSVEETSNEKLFF. CDR3 sequence (DNA): TGCAGCGTTGAAGAGACAAGTAATGAAAAACTGTTTTTT.

The rearrangement joins TRBV27 to TRBJ2-5; perhaps TRBD2 as D (6 bases). Between the trimmed V and J ends, which lost 6 bases and 2 bases, there was a span of 19 bases. Germline CDR1 is MNHEY and CDR2 is SMNVEV (reference sequence). The CDR3 has 16 residues. In DNA form, the CDR3 reads TGTGCCAGCAGCACCAGAAGGGGAGGTCCTCAAGAGACCCAGTACTTC. Translated, it gives CASSTRRGGPQETQYF.

The genes are TRBV11-2 and TRBJ2-3; possibly TRBD1 or TRBD2 for D (5 bases each). V gave up 1 base and J gave up 3 bases, with 8 bases separating them. The CDR3 runs to 14 residues. Germline V CDR1 and CDR2: SGHAT, FQNNGV. CDR3 in amino acids: CASSLGEGTDTQYF. DNA of the CDR3: TGTGCCAGCAGCTTAGGAGAGGGGACAGATACGCAGTATTTT.

The rearrangement uses TRBV5-1 and TRBJ2-1, with D perhaps TRBD2 (6 bases). V dropped 1 base and J dropped 9 bases, with 11 bases sitting between them. Germline V gene data show CDR1 as SGHRS and CDR2 as YFSETQ. CDR3 length equals 13 residues. In DNA form, the CDR3 reads TGCGCCAGCAGCTTGAATATCGGGGGTGAGCAGTTCTTC. Translation: CASSLNIGGEQFF.

V and J are TRBV5-1 and TRBJ2-7; 11 positions match TRBD1. There are 14 residues in the CDR3. From germline, CDR1 is SGHRS and CDR2 YFSETQ. V lost 3 bases and J lost 6; bases outside the gene matches: 5. The CDR3 reads CASSSGTGGIEQYF. In DNA, the CDR3 is TGCGCCAGCAGCTCTGGGACAGGGGGAATCGAGCAGTACTTC.

This clone is a singleton in its sample. The CDR3 here is CASSSWDREEKLFF. The CDR3 region has the DNA TGCGCCAGCAGTTCTTGGGACAGGGAGGAAAAACTGTTTTTT. The chain has TRBV10-2 and TRBJ1-4; 9 bases line up with TRBD1. The CDR3 extends over 14 amino acids. The germline CDR1 and CDR2 sequences are WSHSY and SAAADI. J was trimmed by 8 bases and V by 5 bases; bases with no gene match: 6.

This chain links TRBV4-1 with TRBJ2-1; D is uncertain. Trimming took 5 bases from V and 11 from J, leaving 10 bases between them. The CDR3 is made up of 11 amino acids. Germline CDR1 and CDR2: MGHRA and YSYEKL. The CDR3 nucleotides are TGCGCCAGCAGCGGCCGGGCCCAGCAGTTCTTC. Protein product: CASSGRAQQFF.

The chain is built from TRBV29-1 and TRBJ2-5, with D possibly TRBD2 on 5 matching bases. Germline V CDR1 and CDR2: SQVTM, ANQGSEA. V was shortened by 8 bases and J by 5 bases, with 15 bases between the two germline ends. The length of the CDR3 is 12 residues. Here the CDR3 DNA reads TGCAGCAATGGGGAGCCCGGGGAGACCCAGTACTTC. Translating gives CSNGEPGETQYF.

The chain links TRBV10-3 to TRBJ1-1; TRBD1 matches at 7 bases. Per germline, CDR1 ENHRY and CDR2 SYGVKD. The CDR3 length is 13 residues. J lost 3 bases, V lost 6 bases, and 4 bases had no gene match. DNA of the CDR3: TGTGCCATCAGCCGCGACAGGGACACTGAAGCTTTCTTT. It yields the protein CAISRDRDTEAFF.

V and J are TRBV2 and TRBJ1-1; the D gene is possibly TRBD1 (5 bases). The V and J ends lost 5 bases and 5 bases respectively, with 18 bases between them. The CDR3 totals 15 residues. Per the germline V gene, CDR1 is SNHLY and CDR2 is FYNNEI. For the CDR3, the DNA is TGTGCCAGCAGTCCCGTTGGGGGGGGAAGAACTGAAGCTTTCTTT. This translates into CASSPVGGGRTEAFF. The full variable domain, completed using reference TRBV2 and TRBJ1-1, is EPEVTQTPSHQVTQMGQEVILRCVPISNHLYFYWYRQILGQKVEFLVSFYNNEISEKSEIFDDQFSVERPDGSNFTLKIRSTKLEDSAMYFCASSPVGGGRTEAFFGQGTRLTVV.

V usage is TRBV29-1 and J usage is TRBJ1-1; D is unresolved. Germline loops: CDR1 SQVTM, CDR2 ANQGSEA. Trimming removed 4 bases at V and 6 bases at J, with 9 bases between. CDR3 length: 11 residues. The CDR3 DNA is TGCAGCGTTGTAAGTATACCTGAAGCTTTCTTT. Translation gives CSVVSIPEAFF.

The chain recombines TRBV6-1 with TRBJ1-6, with 10 positions matching TRBD1. CDR3 size: 15 residues. Germline V gives CDR1 MNHNS, CDR2 SASEGT. Germline trimming cut 6 bases from V and 7 bases from J; bases unmatched to any gene: 6. DNA for the CDR3: TGTGCCAGCAGGGGGACAGGGGCCGTCAATTCACCCCTCCACTTT. It is translated as CASRGTGAVNSPLHF.